The 31 T cell receptor beta chains given below trace back to one sample, sequenced in a study of T cell responses to AZD1222 COVID-19 vaccine. Clones were read by immunoSEQ multiplex PCR, and TCRdb kept only the in-frame ones, dropping some. The sample records about 190,000 clones, almost 95% being singletons. The material was peripheral blood, obtained on day 0 of AZD1222 vaccination. Receptors originate from an adult in good health.

The chain links TRBV7-6 to TRBJ1-2, with D possibly matching TRBD1 (6 bases). This CDR3 region has 16 residues. Germline V gene lookup returns CDR1 SGHVS and CDR2 FNYEAQ. Trimming pared 5 bases from V and 2 bases from J, leaving 18 bases between. The CDR3: CASSLGQGLGNYGYTF. As DNA, the CDR3 is TGTGCCAGCAGCCTCGGCCAGGGGTTGGGGAACTATGGCTACACCTTC.

The CDR3 nucleotides read TGTGCCAGCAGCTTCCAGGGTGAGGGGACGAACACTGAAGCTTTCTTT. Its translation: CASSFQGEGTNTEAFF. J is TRBJ1-1 and V is TRBV7-8; maybe TRBD1 (5 bases). With 3 bases removed from V and 1 base from J, the gap between germline ends came to 15 bases. CDR1 and CDR2 from the germline V gene are SGHVS and FQNEAQ. The CDR3 length is 16 residues.

The chain recombines TRBV5-4 with TRBJ1-1, with TRBD1 as a possible D gene (6 bases). CDR3 length equals 11 residues. V was pared by 4 bases and J by 9 bases, with 10 bases between. Germline CDR1 and CDR2: SGHNT and YYREEE (reference sequence). Written as DNA, the CDR3 is TGTGCCAGCAGCCTTAGGGGGAAAGCTTTCTTT. This encodes CASSLRGKAFF.

The V gene is TRBV9, the J gene TRBJ1-2; D uncertain. CDR1 is SGDLS and CDR2 is YYNGEE in the germline V gene. V was pared by 4 bases and J by 6 bases, with 22 bases between. There are 16 residues in the CDR3. The CDR3 is CASSRTVPAMKNGYTF. CDR3 in DNA: TGTGCCAGCAGCCGAACCGTCCCGGCCATGAAGAATGGCTACACCTTC.

The V gene is TRBV7-3, the J gene TRBJ1-6, with TRBD1 as a possible D gene (5 bases). CDR3 size: 15 residues. Germline V gives CDR1 SGHTA, CDR2 FQGTGA. Trimming stripped 5 bases from V and 6 bases from J, with 14 bases between. CDR3 protein: CASSNIGGVNSPLHF. Written as DNA, the CDR3 is TGTGCCAGCAGCAACATCGGAGGGGTTAATTCACCCCTCCACTTT.

The chain has TRBV3-1 (or the pseudogene TRBV3-2) and TRBJ1-2; TRBD1 aligns across 9 bases. Germline V gene sequence: CDR1 LGHDT, CDR2 YNNKEL (reference sequence). V shed 3 bases and J 8 bases; nucleotides not matched to a gene: 4. The CDR3 totals 13 residues. The DNA for the CDR3 is TGTGCCAGCAGCCAGACAGGGGGAGACGGCTACACCTTC. The encoded protein is CASSQTGGDGYTF.

The chain has TRBV29-1 and TRBJ2-7; 7 bases fit TRBD1. Germline assignment: CDR1 SQVTM and CDR2 ANQGSEA. The CDR3 covers 14 residues. Trimming removed 1 base from V and 3 bases from J; junction bases left unmatched: 6. The CDR3 DNA follows: TGCAGCGTTGAAGGAGGACAGGTAGGCTACGAGCAGTACTTC. Encoded protein: CSVEGGQVGYEQYF.

This rearrangement joins TRBV7-3 to TRBJ2-3; perhaps TRBD2 as D (5 bases). Trimming removed 0 bases from V and 6 bases from J, with 7 bases in between. Germline V lookup: CDR1 SGHTA, CDR2 FQGTGA. The CDR3 sequence is 13 residues long. In nucleotides, the CDR3 is TGTGCCAGCAGCTTAACGTCGGGGGATACGCAGTATTTT. Its protein product is CASSLTSGDTQYF.

The chain uses TRBV2 and TRBJ2-7; either TRBD1 or TRBD2 may supply D (6 bases each). Germline CDR1 reads SNHLY; CDR2 reads FYNNEI. The CDR3 runs to 12 residues. The CDR3 here is CAKGGLSLEQYF. CDR3 in DNA: TGTGCAAAGGGGGGCCTATCACTCGAGCAGTACTTC.

The chain links TRBV4-2 to TRBJ2-7; perhaps TRBD1 as D (6 bases). The CDR3 has 17 amino acids. The V end lost 0 bases, the J end lost 4 bases, and 19 bases lay between the germline ends. CDR1 and CDR2 from the germline V gene are LGHNA and YNFKEQ. CDR3 DNA sequence: TGTGCCAGCAGCCAAGAGTCCCGGACAGCGGAGGCTTACGAGCAGTACTTC. Amino acid sequence: CASSQESRTAEAYEQYF.

The gene calls are TRBV7-9 and TRBJ1-1; no reliable D call. This CDR3 comprises 10 residues. The germline V and J ends were trimmed by 3 bases and 11 bases, with 7 bases remaining between them. Per the germline V gene, CDR1 is SEHNR and CDR2 is FQNEAQ (reference sequence). CDR3 sequence reads: CASSLPEAFF. CDR3 nucleotides: TGTGCCAGCAGCTTGCCGGAGGCTTTCTTT. Full variable domain (outside the CDR3, taken from reference TRBV7-9 and TRBJ1-1): DTGVSQNPRHKITKRGQNVTFRCDPISEHNRLYWYRQTLGQGPEFLTYFQNEAQLEKSRLLSDRFSAERPKGSFSTLEIQRTEQGDSAMYLCASSLPEAFFGQGTRLTVV.

This chain joins TRBV21-1 and TRBJ1-1; the D segment call TRBD1 is taken from the table without a DNA check. TRBV21-1 is designated a pseudogene. This CDR3 has 18 amino acids. The CDR3 spells CASSTVRDRGTVNTEAFF. The CDR3 coding sequence is TGTGCCAGCAGCACTGTCCGGGACAGGGGGACCGTGAACACTGAAGCTTTCTTT.

The CDR3 nucleotides read TGTGCCAGTAGCCTGGACAGGAGCACAGATACGCAGTATTTT. Encoded protein: CASSLDRSTDTQYF. The V call is TRBV19, the J call TRBJ2-3; 7 positions agree with TRBD1. With 6 bases clipped from V and 0 bases from J, the junction kept 3 bases outside the gene matches. Germline V gene lookup returns CDR1 LNHDA and CDR2 SQIVND (reference sequence). The CDR3 is 14 amino acids.

The chain couples TRBV6-5 to TRBJ1-4, with D hard to call. V lost 1 base and J 4 bases, leaving 7 bases between the germline ends. In germline, CDR1 is MNHEY, CDR2 SVGAGI. The CDR3 consists of 14 residues. The CDR3 here is CASSYYQLNEKLFF. The CDR3 coding sequence is TGTGCCAGCAGTTACTATCAGCTTAATGAAAAACTGTTTTTT.

The chain combines TRBV7-2 with TRBJ1-3, with D perhaps TRBD1 (6 bases). V shed 5 bases and J shed 0 bases, with 11 bases lying between them. Germline assignment: CDR1 SGHTA and CDR2 FQGNSA. The CDR3 sequence is 15 residues long. The CDR3 bases are TGTGCCAGCAGCGGCGACAGGAACTCTGGAAACACCATATATTTT. It is translated as CASSGDRNSGNTIYF.

The chain combines TRBV11-2 with TRBJ2-7; perhaps D is TRBD1 or TRBD2 (5 bases each). The CDR3 sequence is 16 residues long. Per the germline V gene, CDR1 is SGHAT and CDR2 is FQNNGV. Deletions cut 4 bases from V and 6 bases from J, with 22 bases between. CDR3 in DNA: TGTGCCAGCAGCTCGAATAGGGGACCCCAGCTACGCGAGCAGTACTTC. Translation: CASSSNRGPQLREQYF.

The rearrangement joins TRBV7-3 to TRBJ1-2; D perhaps matches TRBD1 (5 bases). V lost 0 bases and J 4 bases, leaving 9 bases between the germline ends. The CDR3 length is 14 residues. Germline CDR1 is SGHTA and CDR2 is FQGTGA. CDR3 amino acids: CASSLTGAGYGYTF. The CDR3 nucleotides are TGTGCCAGCAGCTTAACAGGGGCGGGCTATGGCTACACCTTC. Together with reference TRBV7-3 and TRBJ1-2, the CDR3 gives the full variable domain: GAGVSQTPSNKVTEKGKYVELRCDPISGHTALYWYRQSLGQGPEFLIYFQGTGAADDSGLPNDRFFAVRPEGSVSTLKIQRTERGDSAVYLCASSLTGAGYGYTFGSGTRLTVV.

The gene calls are TRBV7-9 and TRBJ1-1; weak D call: TRBD1 (6 bases). The CDR3 covers 13 residues. Between the trimmed V and J ends, which lost 4 bases and 5 bases, there was a span of 11 bases. Germline loops: CDR1 SEHNR, CDR2 FQNEAQ (reference sequence). This CDR3 reads CASSSTGWTEAFF. Written as DNA, the CDR3 is TGTGCCAGCAGCTCCACAGGGTGGACTGAAGCTTTCTTT.

CDR3 loop: CASSVVGLNKPQHF. The CDR3 nucleotides are TGTGCCAGCAGCGTAGTTGGCCTAAATAAGCCCCAGCATTTT. The rearrangement uses TRBV9 and TRBJ1-5; D ambiguous. This CDR3 spans 14 amino acids. Per germline, CDR1 SGDLS and CDR2 YYNGEE. V shed 0 bases and J shed 8 bases, with 12 bases lying between them.

The chain carries TRBV27 and TRBJ1-2; D ambiguous. Looked up from germline, CDR1 is MNHEY and CDR2 is SMNVEV (reference sequence). This CDR3 region has 12 residues. V lost 4 bases, J lost 4 bases, and 7 bases lay in between. The DNA of the CDR3 is TGTGCCAGCAGTTCCGGCCCCTATGGCTACACCTTC. Protein: CASSSGPYGYTF.

V and J are TRBV28 and TRBJ2-5; 7 nucleotides match TRBD2. CDR3 size: 15 residues. Germline V gene lookup returns CDR1 MDHEN and CDR2 SYDVKM. After removal of 5 bases from V and 1 base from J, the junction contained 7 bases not matched to a gene. The CDR3 sequence: CASSSLSGAQETQYF. The DNA of the CDR3 is TGTGCCAGCAGTAGCCTCAGCGGGGCCCAAGAGACCCAGTACTTC.

This clone was found a few times. The chain combines TRBV4-3 with TRBJ1-5; D remains ambiguous. Per the germline V gene, CDR1 is LGHNA and CDR2 is YSLEER. This CDR3 spans 15 amino acids. V lost 0 bases and J lost 5, with 11 bases in between. For the CDR3, the DNA is TGCGCCAGCAGCCAAGATCTAGCCTGGGATCAGCCCCAGCATTTT. It yields the protein CASSQDLAWDQPQHF.

J is TRBJ1-6 and V is TRBV6-5; tentative D call: TRBD1 (6 bases). Germline values: CDR1 MNHEY, CDR2 SVGAGI. V lost 5 bases and J lost 10, with 15 bases in between. The CDR3 is 14 residues long. The CDR3 loop is CASSPQGRLSPLHF. CDR3 in DNA: TGTGCCAGCAGTCCACAGGGACGTCTCTCACCCCTCCACTTT.

This rearrangement joins TRBV3-1 (or the pseudogene TRBV3-2) to TRBJ1-1; no clear D gene. Germline V gives CDR1 LGHDT, CDR2 YNNKEL (reference sequence). V was pared by 0 bases and J by 4 bases, with 15 bases between. This CDR3 has 16 amino acids. DNA for the CDR3: TGTGCCAGCAGCCAAGATCCGCGCAGCGCCGTCACTGAAGCTTTCTTT. Protein product: CASSQDPRSAVTEAFF.

The chain couples TRBV2 to TRBJ1-1; D perhaps matches TRBD1 (5 bases). The CDR3 spans 13 residues. Germline V gene lookup returns CDR1 SNHLY and CDR2 FYNNEI. The V gene lost 4 bases and the J gene lost 1 base, with 7 bases spanning the gap. CDR3 sequence reads: CASSGQSNTEAFF. CDR3 in DNA: TGTGCCAGCAGTGGACAGTCGAACACTGAAGCTTTCTTT.

The chain carries TRBV9 and TRBJ2-1; D is undetermined. Germline assignment: CDR1 SGDLS and CDR2 YYNGEE. The V end was cut by 0 bases, the J end by 4 bases, with 11 bases between. There are 15 residues in the CDR3. CDR3 amino acids: CASSVGQAQYNEQFF. Written as DNA, the CDR3 is TGTGCCAGCAGCGTAGGTCAAGCACAGTACAATGAGCAGTTCTTC.

J is TRBJ1-1 and V is TRBV11-3; no reliable D call. The germline gives CDR1 SGHNT, CDR2 YENEEA. There are 12 residues in the CDR3. V was trimmed by 7 bases and J by 1 base, leaving 7 bases between them. Here the CDR3 reads CASIKGNTEAFF. For the CDR3, the DNA is TGTGCCAGCATCAAGGGGAACACTGAAGCTTTCTTT.

This clone was recorded only once. This CDR3 is CASSSATEQFF. For the CDR3, the DNA is TGTGCCAGCAGTTCGGCGACTGAGCAGTTCTTC. This sequence joins TRBV12-3 or TRBV12-4 and TRBJ2-1, with unresolved D. The V end was cut by 4 bases, the J end by 9 bases, with 7 bases between. The CDR3 has 11 residues.

For the CDR3, the DNA is TGTGCCAGCTCACCACTCGGGAATGAGCAGTTCTTC. Its protein product is CASSPLGNEQFF. The J gene is TRBJ2-1, the V gene TRBV18, with D unresolved. The CDR3 extends over 12 amino acids. The germline V gene has CDR1 KGHSH and CDR2 LQKENI. Trimming removed 1 base from V and 7 bases from J, with 5 bases in between.

This clone was counted a single time. This chain connects TRBV19 to TRBJ1-2; D remains unclear. V dropped 5 bases and J dropped 2 bases, with 18 bases sitting between them. The length of the CDR3 is 16 residues. Looked up from germline, CDR1 is LNHDA and CDR2 is SQIVND (reference sequence). This CDR3 reads CASSPGLSPLNYGYTF. The CDR3 DNA sequence: TGTGCCAGTAGTCCCGGACTCTCCCCGCTCAACTATGGCTACACCTTC. Looking up the rest from reference TRBV19 and TRBJ1-2 gives the full variable domain: DGGITQSPKYLFRKEGQNVTLSCEQNLNHDAMYWYRQDPGQGLRLIYYSQIVNDFQKGDIAEGYSVSREKKESFPLTVTSAQKNPTAFYLCASSPGLSPLNYGYTFGSGTRLTVV.

CDR3 coding DNA: TGTGCCATCAAACCCAGGGGAGGGGAAAACACTGAAGCTTTCTTT. Encoded protein: CAIKPRGGENTEAFF. J is TRBJ1-1 and V is TRBV10-3; possibly TRBD1 for D (6 bases). V was pared by 7 bases and J by 2 bases, with 17 bases between. The CDR3 covers 15 residues. Germline CDR1 reads ENHRY; CDR2 reads SYGVKD.